The 23 T cell receptor beta chains below all came from one sample that was sequenced in a study of blood T cell repertoires in COVID-19. Using immunoSEQ multiplex PCR, the repertoire was profiled, and TCRdb retains in-frame clones only, with some absent. This sample has over 200,000 clones, with 90% to 95% found just once. Sample: peripheral blood. The source of these receptors is a man aged 60 to 75 with COVID-19, enrolled during active disease.

The chain is built from TRBV25-1 and TRBJ1-6; no definite D call. The germline V and J ends were trimmed by 1 base and 8 bases, with 9 bases remaining between them. CDR1 and CDR2 from the germline V gene are MGHDK and SYGVNS. The CDR3 runs 14 residues. The CDR3 nucleotides are TGTGCCAGCAGTGAATCCCCACTCTATTCACCCCTCCACTTT. Amino acid sequence: CASSESPLYSPLHF.

The rearrangement links TRBV6-5 to TRBJ1-1; D call uncertain. Germline V gene lookup returns CDR1 MNHEY and CDR2 SVGAGI. The CDR3 has 15 amino acids. The V gene lost 2 bases and the J gene lost 1 base, with 11 bases spanning the gap. CDR3 sequence (DNA): TGTGCCAGCAGTTACCACCGCTCCGGGAACACTGAAGCTTTCTTT. Translation: CASSYHRSGNTEAFF.

The rearrangement links TRBV27 to TRBJ2-7, with a weak D call TRBD1 (6 bases). V was shortened by 1 base and J by 2 bases, with 15 bases between the two germline ends. CDR1 is MNHEY and CDR2 is SMNVEV in the germline V gene (reference sequence). The CDR3 is 16 residues long. This CDR3 reads CASSLYGQGTPYEQYF. CDR3 DNA: TGTGCCAGCAGTTTATATGGGCAGGGGACCCCCTACGAGCAGTACTTC.

CDR3 DNA sequence: TGTGCCAGCAGCCTACTCCAGGGAAACCCCGAAGAGACCCAGTACTTC. Translated, it gives CASSLLQGNPEETQYF. The genes are TRBV7-2 and TRBJ2-5, with a tentative D call TRBD1 (5 bases). CDR1 and CDR2 (germline): SGHTA, FQGNSA. Trimming removed 5 bases from V and 3 bases from J, with 19 bases in between. The CDR3 has 16 residues.

The CDR3 reads CASSQTGTGNQPQHF. DNA of the CDR3: TGCGCCAGCAGCCAAACCGGGACAGGGAATCAGCCCCAGCATTTT. The chain has TRBV4-1 and TRBJ1-5, with 9 bases fitting TRBD1. CDR1 is MGHRA, CDR2 YSYEKL, per germline. Trimming took 2 bases from V and 4 from J; bases not matched to a gene: 3. This CDR3 has 15 residues.

This sequence joins TRBV10-3 and TRBJ2-2, with D possibly being TRBD2 (6 bases). The germline V gene has CDR1 ENHRY and CDR2 SYGVKD. The CDR3 totals 15 residues. The V end was cut by 10 bases, the J end by 4 bases, with 19 bases between. CDR3 DNA: TGTGCCACGTCCGGGCAGGGAGGTAGCACCGGGGAGCTGTTTTTT. It codes for CATSGQGGSTGELFF.

The V gene is TRBV14, the J gene TRBJ2-7, with a tentative D call TRBD2 (7 bases). The germline V and J ends were trimmed by 3 bases and 4 bases, with 16 bases remaining between them. This CDR3 comprises 15 residues. CDR1 and CDR2 from the germline V gene are SGHDN and FVKESK. The CDR3: CASSQGSGGPYEQYF. In DNA, the CDR3 is TGTGCCAGCAGCCAGGGATCCGGGGGGCCGTACGAGCAGTACTTC.

The gene calls are TRBV28 and TRBJ2-1; 11 bases align to TRBD1. This CDR3 has 14 residues. Germline V gene lookup returns CDR1 MDHEN and CDR2 SYDVKM. The V segment lost 5 bases and the J segment 8 bases; nucleotides outside the gene matches: 5. The CDR3 DNA reads as TGTGCCAGCAGTGCACCGGGACAGGGGGATGAGCAGTTCTTC. This gives the protein CASSAPGQGDEQFF.

This rearrangement joins TRBV20-1 to TRBJ2-1; D perhaps matches TRBD1 (5 bases). V lost 3 bases and J lost 7, with 16 bases in between. Germline CDR1 and CDR2: DFQATT and SNEGSKA (reference sequence). The CDR3 length is 14 residues. The DNA for the CDR3 is TGCAGTGCTAGTATAGGGGCGTTAAAGAATGAGCAGTTCTTC. Residues: CSASIGALKNEQFF.

V and J are TRBV2 and TRBJ1-5; D remains ambiguous. CDR1 SNHLY and CDR2 FYNNEI come from the germline V gene. Trimming took 6 bases from V and 4 from J, leaving 16 bases between them. CDR3 size: 15 residues. The CDR3 loop is CASRNGESENQPQHF. The CDR3 DNA sequence: TGTGCCAGCAGGAACGGGGAGAGCGAAAATCAGCCCCAGCATTTT.

The rearrangement uses TRBV3-1 (or the pseudogene TRBV3-2) and TRBJ1-1, with D unclear. Germline CDR1 and CDR2: LGHDT and YNNKEL (reference sequence). The length of the CDR3 is 16 residues. Deletions cut 4 bases from V and 5 bases from J, with 20 bases between. CDR3 loop: CASSPRGEGGRTEAFF. The CDR3 DNA is TGTGCCAGCAGCCCCCGCGGAGAGGGCGGAAGGACTGAAGCTTTCTTT.

The J gene is TRBJ1-1, the V gene TRBV4-2; 8 bases align to TRBD1. CDR3 length: 15 amino acids. Trimming removed 4 bases from V and 1 base from J; junction bases left unmatched: 5. Germline CDR1 and CDR2: LGHNA and YNFKEQ. The CDR3 sequence: CASSPLGQENTEAFF. The CDR3 region has the DNA TGTGCCAGCAGCCCCTTGGGACAGGAGAACACTGAAGCTTTCTTT.

This chain connects TRBV25-1 to TRBJ1-2, with D possibly being TRBD1 (6 bases). CDR1 MGHDK and CDR2 SYGVNS come from the germline V gene. Trimming cost V 4 bases and J 3 bases, with 12 bases left between them. The CDR3 covers 14 residues. The CDR3 nucleotides read TGTGCCAGCAGTGTGGGGGGGGCTCACTATGGCTACACCTTC. Translation: CASSVGGAHYGYTF.

This sequence joins TRBV7-6 and TRBJ1-1; tentatively, D is TRBD1 (5 bases). This CDR3 has 15 residues. Germline V gene data show CDR1 as SGHVS and CDR2 as FNYEAQ. The ends were cut back, 1 base at V and 1 base at J, with 10 bases in the middle. CDR3 residues: CASSLEGHQNTEAFF. CDR3 DNA: TGTGCCAGCAGCTTAGAAGGACACCAGAACACTGAAGCTTTCTTT.

J is TRBJ1-5 and V is TRBV19; TRBD1 is a possible D gene (5 bases). Germline-derived CDR1 and CDR2 are LNHDA and SQIVND (reference sequence). The CDR3 contains 15 residues. Trimming shortened V by 7 bases and J by 4 bases, and 17 bases separated the two germline ends. The CDR3 loop reads CASNLRRGLNQPQHF. DNA for the CDR3: TGTGCCAGTAATCTTCGAAGGGGCCTTAATCAGCCCCAGCATTTT.

The genes are TRBV2 and TRBJ2-7; tentative D call: TRBD1 (5 bases). Germline CDR1 and CDR2: SNHLY and FYNNEI. The CDR3 runs 14 residues. The V and J ends lost 3 bases and 2 bases respectively, with 11 bases between them. The CDR3 nucleotides are TGTGCCAGCAGTGACTCCCCAGGGACCTACGAGCAGTACTTC. It translates to CASSDSPGTYEQYF.

The gene calls are TRBV5-6 and TRBJ2-2; 7 nucleotides match TRBD1. V shed 1 base, J shed 5 bases, and the junction held 2 bases outside the gene matches. The CDR3 spans 14 residues. Germline V gene data show CDR1 as SGHDT and CDR2 as YYEEEE. In DNA form, the CDR3 reads TGTGCCAGCAGCTTGTCAGGGGGAACCGGGGAGCTGTTTTTT. Its translation: CASSLSGGTGELFF.

The chain uses TRBV11-1 and TRBJ1-3; no definite D call. The CDR3 has 15 amino acids. From germline, CDR1 is SGHAT and CDR2 FQDESV (reference sequence). V was clipped by 10 bases and J by 4 bases, with 20 bases between them. The CDR3 loop reads CAKKMVIAGGNTIYF. The CDR3 DNA sequence: TGTGCCAAAAAGATGGTTATCGCGGGAGGAAACACCATATATTTT.

The CDR3 region is CASSLAQFSGNTIYF. CDR3 nucleotide sequence: TGTGCCAGCAGCTTAGCGCAGTTCTCCGGAAACACCATATATTTT. The gene calls are TRBV7-2 and TRBJ1-3, with no clear D. The V end was cut by 0 bases, the J end by 4 bases, with 10 bases between. The CDR3 consists of 15 residues. The germline CDR1 and CDR2 sequences are SGHTA and FQGNSA. The complete variable domain, with remaining parts taken from reference TRBV7-2 and TRBJ1-3, reads GAGVSQSPSNKVTEKGKDVELRCDPISGHTALYWYRQSLGQGLEFLIYFQGNSAPDKSGLPSDRFSAERTGGSVSTLTIQRTQQEDSAVYLCASSLAQFSGNTIYFGEGSWLTVV.

V and J are TRBV5-8 and TRBJ1-1; 7 bases align to TRBD1. Germline CDR1 SGHTS, CDR2 YDEGEE. With 5 bases clipped from V and 7 bases from J, the junction kept 8 bases outside the gene matches. The CDR3 spans 13 residues. The CDR3 sequence: CASSRDSRNEAFF. For the CDR3, the DNA is TGTGCCAGCAGTCGGGACAGCCGAAATGAAGCTTTCTTT.

V gene TRBV5-1 combines with J gene TRBJ1-5; D is possibly TRBD1 (6 bases). Germline CDR1 and CDR2: SGHRS and YFSETQ. V lost 2 bases to trimming and J lost 6 bases, with 15 bases between them. CDR3 length: 15 residues. The CDR3 coding sequence is TGCGCCAGCAGCTTCTCCGGACAGCCAGGTCAGCCCCAGCATTTT. Its protein product is CASSFSGQPGQPQHF.

This chain links TRBV20-1 with TRBJ2-2, with D unclear. The CDR3 spans 11 residues. V was shortened by 5 bases and J by 5 bases, with 6 bases between the two germline ends. Per the germline V gene, CDR1 is DFQATT and CDR2 is SNEGSKA (reference sequence). This CDR3 is CSAQRTGELFF. CDR3 nucleotides: TGCAGTGCTCAGAGGACCGGGGAGCTGTTTTTT.

The V gene is TRBV15, the J gene TRBJ2-3; D gene ambiguous. V was trimmed by 0 bases and J by 0 bases, leaving 10 bases between them. The CDR3 loop spans 16 amino acids. From germline, CDR1 is LNHNV and CDR2 YYDKDF (reference sequence). The CDR3 is CATSRDMAISTDTQYF. CDR3 nucleotides: TGTGCCACCAGCAGAGATATGGCCATTAGCACAGATACGCAGTATTTT.